Listed below are T cell receptor beta chains from one sample, sequenced in a study of PD-L1 blockade in urothelial cancer. Only in-frame clones appear in the TCRdb table, and some are missing; sequencing was by immunoSEQ multiplex PCR. Of about 88,000 clones listed, roughly 90% are singletons. Sample: PBMCs, taken around atezolizumab (anti-PD-L1) treatment. The source is a woman aged 80 or older with urothelial cancer. Both conserved end residues are part of each CDR3. The D gene is left open where the match is weak. Size is stated for part of the rows, as once, few or many counts, or as a class when the clone is expanded.

v_call: TRBV5-1
clone_size: once
j_call: TRBJ1-4
d_call: NA
cdr3_aa: CASSLTALNEKLFF
cdr3_nt: TGCGCCAGCAGCTTGACAGCTCTTAATGAAAAACTGTTTTTT

v_call: TRBV6-1
clone_size: NA
j_call: TRBJ2-7
d_call: TRBD1
cdr3_aa: CAIQEPGQGTF
cdr3_nt: TGTGCCATCCAGGAACCGGGACAGGGCACCTTC

v_call: TRBV6-5
clone_size: NA
j_call: TRBJ2-7
d_call: NA
cdr3_aa: CASSYGHQAPREYF
cdr3_nt: TGTGCCAGCAGTTATGGTCACCAAGCGCCGCGGGAGTACTTC

v_call: TRBV27
clone_size: NA
j_call: TRBJ1-1
d_call: NA
cdr3_aa: CASSDGLGRRGRTVVNTEAFF
cdr3_nt: TGTGCCAGCAGCGACGGCCTCGGGCGTAGGGGAAGAACTGTAGTAAACACTGAAGCTTTCTTT

v_call: TRBV6-5
clone_size: NA
j_call: TRBJ2-7
d_call: TRBD2
cdr3_aa: CASSRTSGIDEQYF
cdr3_nt: TGTGCCAGCAGCCGGACTAGCGGGATCGACGAGCAGTACTTC

v_call: TRBV7-2
clone_size: NA
j_call: TRBJ2-7
d_call: TRBD1
cdr3_aa: CASSLQGGMDEQYF
cdr3_nt: TGTGCCAGCAGCCTACAGGGGGGAATGGACGAGCAGTACTTC

v_call: TRBV5-1
clone_size: NA
j_call: TRBJ2-7
d_call: TRBD1
cdr3_aa: CASRSTGGEYEQYF
cdr3_nt: TGCGCCAGCAGGTCGACAGGGGGCGAGTACGAGCAGTACTTC

v_call: TRBV27
clone_size: NA
j_call: TRBJ2-7
d_call: NA
cdr3_aa: CASSLSMVRTRGYEQYF
cdr3_nt: TGTGCCAGCAGTTTATCGATGGTGCGGACCCGGGGCTACGAGCAGTACTTC

v_call: TRBV11-2
clone_size: NA
j_call: TRBJ1-1
d_call: TRBD1
cdr3_aa: CASSLDRGRTEAFF
cdr3_nt: TGTGCCAGCAGCCTTGACAGGGGGAGGACTGAAGCTTTCTTT

v_call: TRBV7-9
clone_size: NA
j_call: TRBJ2-1
d_call: NA
cdr3_aa: CASSLVDSGSNEQFF
cdr3_nt: TGTGCCAGCAGCTTAGTCGACTCCGGCTCCAATGAGCAGTTCTTC

v_call: TRBV5-6
clone_size: NA
j_call: TRBJ1-1
d_call: NA
cdr3_aa: CASSFVASSTEAFF
cdr3_nt: TGTGCCAGCAGCTTCGTCGCGTCGAGCACTGAAGCTTTCTTT

v_call: TRBV9
clone_size: NA
j_call: TRBJ1-1
d_call: NA
cdr3_aa: CASSATGAMNTEAFF
cdr3_nt: TGTGCCAGCAGCGCGACAGGCGCTATGAACACTGAAGCTTTCTTT

v_call: TRBV21-1
clone_size: NA
j_call: TRBJ1-5
d_call: NA
cdr3_aa: CASSKETGPGQPQHF
cdr3_nt: TGTGCCAGCAGCAAAGAGACAGGTCCGGGTCAGCCCCAGCATTTT

v_call: TRBV10-3
clone_size: once
j_call: TRBJ2-1
d_call: TRBD2
cdr3_aa: CAIREREGRNEQFF
cdr3_nt: TGTGCCATCAGGGAGCGGGAGGGCCGAAATGAGCAGTTCTTC

v_call: TRBV27
clone_size: NA
j_call: TRBJ1-5
d_call: TRBD1
cdr3_aa: CASSLRQGWDSNQPQHF
cdr3_nt: TGTGCCAGCAGTCTACGACAGGGTTGGGATAGCAATCAGCCCCAGCATTTT

v_call: TRBV6-5
clone_size: NA
j_call: TRBJ2-7
d_call: NA
cdr3_aa: CASSYRQGGNEQYF
cdr3_nt: TGTGCCAGCAGTTACCGGCAGGGTGGGAACGAGCAGTACTTC

v_call: TRBV5-6
clone_size: NA
j_call: TRBJ1-5
d_call: TRBD1
cdr3_aa: CASSYWTGPPHF
cdr3_nt: TGTGCCAGCAGCTACTGGACAGGTCCCCCGCATTTT

v_call: TRBV7-9
clone_size: NA
j_call: TRBJ2-1
d_call: NA
cdr3_aa: CASSSRSEQFF
cdr3_nt: TGTGCCAGCAGCTCGCGGAGTGAGCAGTTCTTC

v_call: TRBV9
clone_size: NA
j_call: TRBJ1-1
d_call: TRBD1
cdr3_aa: CASSQGSSGGTAEAFF
cdr3_nt: TGTGCCAGCAGCCAAGGATCGTCAGGGGGCACCGCTGAAGCTTTCTTT

v_call: TRBV19
clone_size: NA
j_call: TRBJ1-3
d_call: NA
cdr3_aa: CASKAGSDSGNTIYF
cdr3_nt: TGTGCCAGTAAAGCGGGCAGCGACTCTGGAAACACCATATATTTT

v_call: TRBV4-2
clone_size: NA
j_call: TRBJ2-5
d_call: NA
cdr3_aa: CASSQESPGETQYF
cdr3_nt: TGTGCCAGCAGCCAAGAGTCCCCGGGTGAGACCCAGTACTTC

v_call: TRBV6-1
clone_size: NA
j_call: TRBJ1-1
d_call: NA
cdr3_aa: CASRTQVNTEAFF
cdr3_nt: TGTGCCAGCAGGACCCAGGTGAACACTGAAGCTTTCTTT

v_call: TRBV2
clone_size: NA
j_call: TRBJ1-1
d_call: NA
cdr3_aa: CASRRGGAGTEAFF
cdr3_nt: TGTGCCAGCAGACGGGGGGGGGCTGGGACTGAAGCTTTCTTT

v_call: TRBV11-3
clone_size: NA
j_call: TRBJ2-2
d_call: TRBD2
cdr3_aa: CASSFGLAGATGELFF
cdr3_nt: TGTGCCAGCAGCTTCGGACTAGCGGGAGCCACCGGGGAGCTGTTTTTT

v_call: TRBV6-1
clone_size: once
j_call: TRBJ2-7
d_call: TRBD2
cdr3_aa: CASSEAGGGLAGDEQYF
cdr3_nt: TGTGCCAGCAGTGAAGCGGGGGGCGGGCTAGCGGGCGACGAGCAGTACTTC

v_call: TRBV5-1
clone_size: NA
j_call: TRBJ1-3
d_call: NA
cdr3_aa: CASSPSRSGNTIYF
cdr3_nt: TGCGCCAGCAGCCCTTCGAGGTCTGGAAACACCATATATTTT

v_call: TRBV11-2
clone_size: NA
j_call: TRBJ1-1
d_call: TRBD1
cdr3_aa: CASSPRSTGVGEAFF
cdr3_nt: TGTGCCAGCAGCCCCCGCTCGACAGGGGTCGGTGAAGCTTTCTTT

v_call: TRBV7-9
clone_size: many
j_call: TRBJ2-7
d_call: NA
cdr3_aa: CASSPPGFEAYEQYF
cdr3_nt: TGTGCCAGCAGCCCACCAGGGTTTGAGGCCTACGAGCAGTACTTC

v_call: TRBV28
clone_size: NA
j_call: TRBJ1-3
d_call: NA
cdr3_aa: CASSFGDRSGNTIYF
cdr3_nt: TGTGCCAGCAGTTTTGGAGACCGCTCTGGAAACACCATATATTTT

v_call: TRBV7-6
clone_size: NA
j_call: TRBJ1-5
d_call: NA
cdr3_aa: CASSLGDNYSNQPQHF
cdr3_nt: TGTGCCAGCAGCTTAGGGGACAACTATAGCAATCAGCCCCAGCATTTT

v_call: TRBV11-2
clone_size: NA
j_call: TRBJ1-1
d_call: NA
cdr3_aa: CASSSYGYKTDTEAFF
cdr3_nt: TGTGCCAGCAGCTCTTACGGGTATAAGACCGACACTGAAGCTTTCTTT

v_call: TRBV5-1
clone_size: NA
j_call: TRBJ2-3
d_call: TRBD1
cdr3_aa: CASSPGQGATDTQYF
cdr3_nt: TGCGCCAGCAGCCCCGGACAGGGGGCCACAGATACGCAGTATTTT

v_call: TRBV19
clone_size: NA
j_call: TRBJ1-4
d_call: TRBD1
cdr3_aa: CASSMFGTGGTNEKLFF
cdr3_nt: TGTGCCAGTAGTATGTTCGGGACAGGAGGAACTAATGAAAAACTGTTTTTT

v_call: TRBV5-1
clone_size: NA
j_call: TRBJ1-6
d_call: TRBD1
cdr3_aa: CASSARQGENSPLHF
cdr3_nt: TGCGCCAGCAGCGCCAGACAGGGTGAGAATTCACCCCTCCACTTT

v_call: TRBV28
clone_size: NA
j_call: TRBJ1-2
d_call: NA
cdr3_aa: CASSSPGAGGYGYTF
cdr3_nt: TGTGCCAGCAGTTCTCCCGGGGCGGGGGGCTATGGCTACACCTTC

v_call: TRBV28
clone_size: once
j_call: TRBJ1-5
d_call: NA
cdr3_aa: CASSLRGSRNQPQHF
cdr3_nt: TGTGCCAGCAGTTTGCGGGGGAGCCGCAATCAGCCCCAGCATTTT

v_call: TRBV5-1
clone_size: few
j_call: TRBJ2-5
d_call: TRBD2
cdr3_aa: CASSNGRAGQETQYF
cdr3_nt: TGCGCCAGCAGCAACGGGAGGGCCGGGCAAGAGACCCAGTACTTC

v_call: TRBV4-1
clone_size: NA
j_call: TRBJ2-1
d_call: TRBD1
cdr3_aa: CASSHDRGRSPFF
cdr3_nt: TGCGCCAGCAGCCATGACAGGGGGCGCTCCCCGTTCTTC

v_call: TRBV7-6
clone_size: NA
j_call: TRBJ2-5
d_call: TRBD2
cdr3_aa: CASSTSGRETQYF
cdr3_nt: TGTGCCAGCAGCACTAGCGGGAGAGAGACCCAGTACTTC

v_call: TRBV6-5
clone_size: NA
j_call: TRBJ1-4
d_call: TRBD1
cdr3_aa: CASKDRGSGNEKLFF
cdr3_nt: TGTGCCAGCAAGGACAGGGGTTCGGGGAATGAAAAACTGTTTTTT